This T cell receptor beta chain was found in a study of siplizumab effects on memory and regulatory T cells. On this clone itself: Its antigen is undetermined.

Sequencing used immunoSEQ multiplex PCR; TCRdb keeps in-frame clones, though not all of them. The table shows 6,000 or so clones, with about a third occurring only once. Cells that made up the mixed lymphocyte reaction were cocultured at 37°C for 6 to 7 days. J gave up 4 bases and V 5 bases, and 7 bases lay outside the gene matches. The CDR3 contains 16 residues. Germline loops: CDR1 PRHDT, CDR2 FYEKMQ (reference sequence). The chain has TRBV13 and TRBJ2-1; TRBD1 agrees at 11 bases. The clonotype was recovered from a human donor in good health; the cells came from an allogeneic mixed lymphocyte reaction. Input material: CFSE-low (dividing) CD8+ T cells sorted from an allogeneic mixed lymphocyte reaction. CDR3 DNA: TGTGCCAGCAGCGCTAGAGGGACAGGGGGATACAATGAGCAGTTCTTC. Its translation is CASSARGTGGYNEQFF.